A selection of T cell receptor beta chains follows, all from one sample in a study of CD8+ T cells in alopecia areata. Sequencing was performed with immunoSEQ multiplex PCR; in TCRdb, only in-frame clones are kept and a portion is missing. The sample carries over 15,000 clones, 45% to 65% recorded once. Sequencing was carried out using skin. These receptors were obtained from a human donor with alopecia areata. Both conserved end residues are part of each CDR3. The order of the fields is J gene, clone size, V gene, D gene, CDR3 DNA, CDR3 protein. D genes are given only for firm matches. The size entry is marked missing in some rows and otherwise reads once, few, many or a size class.

TRBJ2-7	NA	TRBV11-2	NA	TGTGCCAGCAGCTTCGCGGGTTACGAGCAGTACTTC	CASSFAGYEQYF
TRBJ2-1	NA	TRBV7-3	NA	TGTGCCAGCAGCTCCGGGACCGGTATAACGGGGGCTGGCAATGAGCAGTTCTTC	CASSSGTGITGAGNEQFF
TRBJ2-7	NA	TRBV27	NA	TGTGCCAGCAGTTTAGCCACAGGGTGGGAGCAGTACTTC	CASSLATGWEQYF
TRBJ1-4	NA	TRBV7-9	NA	TGTGCCAGCAGCTTAGCAGCAGCAGGGGCTAATGAAAAACTGTTTTTT	CASSLAAAGANEKLFF
TRBJ2-1	few	TRBV29-1	TRBD1	TGCAGCGTTCGTGACAGGGGATGGGACAATGAGCAGTTCTTC	CSVRDRGWDNEQFF
TRBJ1-4	NA	TRBV27	NA	TGTGCCAGCAGTTTGACCAGGGATGAAAAACTGTTTTTT	CASSLTRDEKLFF
TRBJ2-7	NA	TRBV5-1	NA	TGCGCCAGCAGCTTGGGGATGGGACACTCCGAGCAGTACTTC	CASSLGMGHSEQYF
TRBJ2-7	few	TRBV7-9	TRBD2	TGTGCCAGCAGCATAGCGGGAGGGGTTGAGCAGTACTTC	CASSIAGGVEQYF
TRBJ2-7	NA	TRBV4-1	TRBD2	TGCGCCAGCAGCCAAGGGGACTACGCCCGCGAGCAGTACTTC	CASSQGDYAREQYF
TRBJ2-1	few	TRBV7-9	NA	TGTGCCAGCAGCTTAGATGGGACCCCCGCTGAGCAGTTCTTC	CASSLDGTPAEQFF
TRBJ2-1	NA	TRBV5-1	NA	TGCGCCAGCAGCTTGCCTTCCAATGAGCAGTTCTTC	CASSLPSNEQFF
TRBJ2-1	NA	TRBV7-8	NA	TGTGCCAGTCAGGCGTGGATCCTAAGCGGCCCTGGTGATGAGCAGTTCTTC	CASQAWILSGPGDEQFF
TRBJ2-1	NA	TRBV7-3	NA	TGTGCCAGCAGCTTAACAGGGACTGCTACCTACAATGAGCAGTTCTTC	CASSLTGTATYNEQFF
TRBJ2-2	NA	TRBV14	NA	TGTGCCAGCAGGGCGAACACCGGGGAGCTGTTTTTT	CASRANTGELFF
TRBJ2-1	few	TRBV5-1	TRBD2	TGCGCCAGCAGCTTGGGTACTAGCGAGTACAATGAGCAGTTCTTC	CASSLGTSEYNEQFF
TRBJ2-3	NA	TRBV28	TRBD2	TGTGCCAGCAGTTCACCCCTTGGACTAGCGGACACAGATACGCAGTATTTT	CASSSPLGLADTDTQYF
TRBJ2-1	few	TRBV27	NA	TGTGCCAGCACCGAGTTGCCGAGGGCCTACAATGAGCAGTTCTTC	CASTELPRAYNEQFF
TRBJ2-1	NA	TRBV11-2	NA	TGTGCCAGCAGCTTGCTAGGGGTGACAGTTTACGGTCGGGAGCAGTTCTTC	CASSLLGVTVYGREQFF
TRBJ2-1	NA	TRBV7-3	TRBD2	TGTGCCAGCAGCATTAGCGGGAGTGAGCAGTTCTTC	CASSISGSEQFF
TRBJ1-4	NA	TRBV7-9	NA	TGTGCCAGCAGCTTAGGGGGGCGGCATGAAAAACTGTTTTTT	CASSLGGRHEKLFF
TRBJ1-1	NA	TRBV11-2	NA	TGTGCCAGCAGCAGCCGGGGCCTCATGAACACTGAAGCTTTCTTT	CASSSRGLMNTEAFF
TRBJ2-1	NA	TRBV27	TRBD2	TGTGCCAGCAGTTTACGGACTAGCGGGGTGCAGTTCTTC	CASSLRTSGVQFF
TRBJ2-3	few	TRBV2	NA	TGTGCCAGCAGCCCACAGGGTAATATAGATACGCAGTATTTT	CASSPQGNIDTQYF
TRBJ2-1	NA	TRBV29-1	TRBD2	TGCAGCGCAAGGACTAGCGGGAGGTATGAGCAGTTCTTC	CSARTSGRYEQFF
TRBJ2-5	NA	TRBV5-1	NA	TGCGCCAGCAGCTTGGGTACGAGTGGAGAGACCCAGTACTTC	CASSLGTSGETQYF
TRBJ1-5	few	TRBV18	TRBD1	TGTGCCAGCTCACCGGCAGGGGGAGGTAAACAGCCCCAGCATTTT	CASSPAGGGKQPQHF
TRBJ1-2	NA	TRBV6-5	NA	TGTGCCAGCAGTTACCTACCCCGGGACGAGTATGGCTACACCTTC	CASSYLPRDEYGYTF
TRBJ2-7	once	TRBV7-9	NA	TGTGCCAGCAGCTCCGTGCTCTACGAGCAGTACTTC	CASSSVLYEQYF
TRBJ1-2	NA	TRBV4-1	TRBD1	TGCGCCAGCAGCCGCGTCCGGACAGGGGTATATGGCTACACCTTC	CASSRVRTGVYGYTF
TRBJ2-5	NA	TRBV6-5	NA	TGTGCCAGCAGTGTACAGGGAGTTGGAGAGACCCAGTACTTC	CASSVQGVGETQYF
TRBJ1-1	few	TRBV6-5	NA	TGTGCCAGCAGTTACGGCGCAGGGACCACTGAAGCTTTCTTT	CASSYGAGTTEAFF
TRBJ2-1	few	TRBV6-5	TRBD2	TGTGCCAGCAGGAGGACTAGTTTGGTCAATGAGCAGTTCTTC	CASRRTSLVNEQFF
TRBJ1-2	NA	TRBV5-1	NA	TGCGCCAGCAGCTTGGTCGAGGATGGCTACACCTTC	CASSLVEDGYTF
TRBJ2-7	NA	TRBV27	NA	TGTGCCAGCAGTTTAGTAGGTGGATACGAGCAGTACTTC	CASSLVGGYEQYF
TRBJ2-5	NA	TRBV4-1	NA	TGCGCCAGCAGCCAATGGAGGAGAGAGACCCAGTACTTC	CASSQWRRETQYF
TRBJ2-1	NA	TRBV7-8	NA	TGTGCCAGCAGCCGCCGGGGTCCGGTATTCAAGGTGTGGGCGGATGAGCAGTTCTTC	CASSRRGPVFKVWADEQFF
TRBJ1-1	NA	TRBV14	NA	TGTGCCAGCAGGCCTCCAGGGGTGTCGAACACTGAAGCTTTCTTT	CASRPPGVSNTEAFF
TRBJ2-7	NA	TRBV11-2	TRBD1	TGTGCCAGCAGCGGACGGGACAGGGGGATCAACGAGCAGTACTTC	CASSGRDRGINEQYF
TRBJ2-4	NA	TRBV11-2	TRBD2	TGTGCCAGCAGCAGCCAGAACGGGACTAGCTTGAACATTCAGTACTTC	CASSSQNGTSLNIQYF
TRBJ1-5	NA	TRBV4-3	NA	TGCGCCAGCAGCCAAGTTACAGGGCTTCAGCCCCAGCATTTT	CASSQVTGLQPQHF